The next 21 T cell receptor beta chains were all read from a single sample in a study of cytomegalovirus exposure and HLA in healthy donors. 60 Vbeta and 13 Jbeta primers were used in PCR. The repertoire was sequenced with immunoSEQ multiplex PCR; TCRdb's copy has only in-frame clones and lacks some. The table records 85,000 to 100,000 clones, roughly three quarters of them present only once. The sample taken for sequencing was PBMCs. These receptors were collected from a woman in her thirties or forties in good health and CMV-seronegative.

The genes are TRBV7-2 and TRBJ1-5; D is perhaps TRBD1 (6 bases). In germline, CDR1 is SGHTA, CDR2 FQGNSA. The length of the CDR3 is 15 residues. Trimming pared 5 bases from V and 6 bases from J, leaving 17 bases between. CDR3 DNA sequence: TGTGCCAGCAGCCCCCTCGGGGGGGCGGGTCAGCCCCAGCATTTT. Protein sequence: CASSPLGGAGQPQHF.

This clone has a single count. The genes are TRBV5-6 and TRBJ2-1; D call uncertain. Germline CDR1 and CDR2: SGHDT and YYEEEE. V was shortened by 0 bases and J by 6 bases, with 4 bases between the two germline ends. This CDR3 is built from 12 residues. The CDR3 DNA follows: TGTGCCAGCAGCTTGGGGCTCAATGAGCAGTTCTTC. Its protein is CASSLGLNEQFF. The whole variable domain, filled in from reference TRBV5-6 and TRBJ2-1, reads DAGVTQSPTHLIKTRGQQVTLRCSPKSGHDTVSWYQQALGQGPQFIFQYYEEEERQRGNFPDRFSGHQFPNYSSELNVNALLLGDSALYLCASSLGLNEQFFGPGTRLTVL.

CDR3 nucleotide sequence: TGTGCCAGCTCACCAGACAGCCGCGAGCAGTACTTC. It translates to CASSPDSREQYF. V usage is TRBV18 and J usage is TRBJ2-7; D is perhaps TRBD1 (5 bases). Germline values: CDR1 KGHSH, CDR2 LQKENI. The CDR3 spans 12 residues. The V and J ends lost 2 bases and 6 bases respectively, with 8 bases between them. Supplemented by reference TRBV18 and TRBJ2-7, the full variable domain reads NAGVMQNPRHLVRRRGQEARLRCSPMKGHSHVYWYRQLPEEGLKFMVYLQKENIIDESGMPKERFSAEFPKEGPSILRIQQVVRGDSAAYFCASSPDSREQYFGPGTRLTVT.

This chain joins TRBV19 and TRBJ1-6, with 9 bases lining up with TRBD1. From germline, CDR1 is LNHDA and CDR2 SQIVND (reference sequence). The V segment lost 10 bases and the J segment 7 bases; nucleotides outside the gene matches: 5. The CDR3 contains 13 residues. The CDR3 DNA follows: TGTGCCACCGAGGACAGGGGAAATTCACCCCTCCACTTT. This translates into CATEDRGNSPLHF.

The rearrangement links TRBV5-1 to TRBJ1-4; 7 nucleotides agree with TRBD1. V lost 6 bases, J lost 0 bases, and 8 bases stayed unmatched. There are 16 residues in the CDR3. The germline CDR1 and CDR2 sequences are SGHRS and YFSETQ. CDR3 bases: TGCGCCAGCAACAGGGGAGTGGGCTCAACTAATGAAAAACTGTTTTTT. This encodes CASNRGVGSTNEKLFF.

J is TRBJ1-6 and V is TRBV28, with 10 bases that match TRBD1. The CDR3 has 16 residues. The V and J ends lost 4 bases and 11 bases, in that order; junction bases with no gene match: 11. Per germline, CDR1 MDHEN and CDR2 SYDVKM. The chain's CDR3 is CASSSYSGQGMPPLHF. The CDR3 bases are TGTGCCAGCAGTTCTTATTCGGGACAGGGGATGCCACCCCTCCACTTT. The full variable domain, rest sourced from reference TRBV28 and TRBJ1-6, is DVKVTQSSRYLVKRTGEKVFLECVQDMDHENMFWYRQDPGLGLRLIYFSYDVKMKEKGDIPEGYSVSREKKERFSLILESASTNQTSMYLCASSSYSGQGMPPLHFGNGTRLTVT.

This clone was seen once. The chain recombines TRBV10-3 with TRBJ1-1; D perhaps matches TRBD1 (6 bases). Per germline, CDR1 ENHRY and CDR2 SYGVKD. This CDR3 spans 11 amino acids. Trimming left V 7 bases short and J 10 bases short, with 13 bases between. The CDR3 region has the DNA TGTGCCATCACCGAGGGGGGGGCAGCTTTCTTT. Translation gives CAITEGGAAFF.

The rearrangement links TRBV2 to TRBJ1-1; unclear D gene. Germline lookup yields CDR1 SNHLY and CDR2 FYNNEI. The CDR3 is 13 residues long. The germline V and J ends were trimmed by 3 bases and 2 bases, with 7 bases remaining between them. Here the CDR3 DNA reads TGTGCCAGCAGTGAGGGCCGAAACACTGAAGCTTTCTTT. It specifies CASSEGRNTEAFF.

This clone has more than one count but fewer than ten. The gene calls are TRBV7-9 and TRBJ1-1, with 7 bases identical to TRBD1. The CDR3 covers 14 residues. Germline V gene data show CDR1 as SEHNR and CDR2 as FQNEAQ (reference sequence). With V trimmed by 6 bases and J by 1 base, 5 bases remained unmatched. This chain's CDR3 is CASRIGTENTEAFF. The CDR3 nucleotides read TGTGCCAGCAGGATCGGGACAGAGAACACTGAAGCTTTCTTT.

The chain couples TRBV6-5 to TRBJ2-7; 7 bases map to TRBD1. V shed 6 bases, J shed 7 bases, and the junction held 9 bases outside the gene matches. Germline-derived CDR1 and CDR2 are MNHEY and SVGAGI. The CDR3 loop spans 13 amino acids. The CDR3 sequence is CASRTGISTEQYF. The CDR3 DNA reads TGTGCCAGCAGGACAGGGATCTCTACGGAGCAGTACTTC.

The DNA of the CDR3 is TGTGCCATCAGGGAGGGACAGGAGAACACTGAAGCTTTCTTT. Translation: CAIREGQENTEAFF. The genes are TRBV10-3 and TRBJ1-1; 8 nucleotides agree with TRBD1. Germline CDR1 ENHRY, CDR2 SYGVKD. The CDR3 has 14 amino acids. The ends lost 6 bases at V and 1 base at J; junction bases unmatched: 4.

The chain uses TRBV13 and TRBJ2-5; no definite D call. V lost 4 bases, J lost 1 base, and 13 bases lay in between. CDR3 length: 15 residues. Germline V CDR1 and CDR2: PRHDT, FYEKMQ (reference sequence). The CDR3 loop reads CASSSLGPTQETQYF. Here the CDR3 DNA reads TGTGCCAGCAGCTCCCTTGGGCCAACCCAAGAGACCCAGTACTTC.

This clone has a handful of counts. This chain links TRBV18 with TRBJ1-2; D is uncertain. Per the germline V gene, CDR1 is KGHSH and CDR2 is LQKENI. The CDR3 is made up of 13 amino acids. V was clipped by 3 bases and J by 3 bases, with 8 bases between them. The CDR3 region has the DNA TGTGCCAGCTCACCGAGGTCAGACTATGGCTACACCTTC. This sequence encodes CASSPRSDYGYTF.

The chain joins TRBV2 to TRBJ2-3; D possibly corresponds to TRBD1 (6 bases). V was shortened by 4 bases and J by 6 bases, with 14 bases between the two germline ends. Germline CDR1 and CDR2: SNHLY and FYNNEI. The CDR3 runs 14 residues. The CDR3 nucleotides read TGTGCCAGCAGTGTTGGGGGCAGGGTGGATACGCAGTATTTT. Residues: CASSVGGRVDTQYF. The variable domain in full, completed from reference TRBV2 and TRBJ2-3, reads EPEVTQTPSHQVTQMGQEVILRCVPISNHLYFYWYRQILGQKVEFLVSFYNNEISEKSEIFDDQFSVERPDGSNFTLKIRSTKLEDSAMYFCASSVGGRVDTQYFGPGTRLTVL.

As DNA, the CDR3 is TGTGCCTGGAGTCCCTCGCCCCACAGGTCTAATGAAAAACTGTTTTTT. Amino acid sequence: CAWSPSPHRSNEKLFF. The chain recombines TRBV30 with TRBJ1-4; a possible D gene is TRBD1 (5 bases). Trimming stripped 2 bases from V and 3 bases from J, with 16 bases between. Germline V gives CDR1 GTSNPN, CDR2 SVGIG (reference sequence). The CDR3 length is 16 residues.

V usage is TRBV7-9 and J usage is TRBJ1-1; 7 nucleotides agree with TRBD1. With 5 bases clipped from V and 8 bases from J, the junction kept 5 bases outside the gene matches. The CDR3 runs to 12 residues. Germline V gene data show CDR1 as SEHNR and CDR2 as FQNEAQ (reference sequence). The CDR3 loop reads CASSQKDREAFF. CDR3 nucleotide sequence: TGTGCCAGCAGCCAAAAGGACAGGGAAGCTTTCTTT. Drawing the rest from reference TRBV7-9 and TRBJ1-1, the complete variable domain is DTGVSQNPRHKITKRGQNVTFRCDPISEHNRLYWYRQTLGQGPEFLTYFQNEAQLEKSRLLSDRFSAERPKGSFSTLEIQRTEQGDSAMYLCASSQKDREAFFGQGTRLTVV.

V is TRBV30 and J is TRBJ1-1; D remains unclear. CDR1 is GTSNPN and CDR2 is SVGIG in the germline V gene (reference sequence). V dropped 4 bases and J dropped 2 bases, with 11 bases sitting between them. The CDR3 loop spans 13 amino acids. The CDR3 reads CAWIARSNTEAFF. As DNA, the CDR3 is TGTGCCTGGATAGCGCGTTCAAACACTGAAGCTTTCTTT.

The chain uses TRBV10-1 and TRBJ1-4; weak D call: TRBD1 (5 bases). Germline assignment: CDR1 WNHNN and CDR2 SYGVQD (reference sequence). V was pared by 4 bases and J by 2 bases, with 8 bases between. The CDR3 is 14 residues long. The CDR3 region is CASSGQPTNEKLFF. The CDR3 DNA is TGCGCCAGCAGTGGACAGCCTACTAATGAAAAACTGTTTTTT.

The chain has TRBV2 and TRBJ1-1; a weak D match, TRBD1 (6 bases). Trimming took 7 bases from V and 3 from J, leaving 15 bases between them. CDR3 length: 14 amino acids. Germline V lookup: CDR1 SNHLY, CDR2 FYNNEI. CDR3 loop: CASNLRGFDTEAFF. The CDR3 nucleotides are TGTGCCAGCAACCTGAGGGGGTTCGACACTGAAGCTTTCTTT. Drawing the rest from reference TRBV2 and TRBJ1-1, the complete variable domain is EPEVTQTPSHQVTQMGQEVILRCVPISNHLYFYWYRQILGQKVEFLVSFYNNEISEKSEIFDDQFSVERPDGSNFTLKIRSTKLEDSAMYFCASNLRGFDTEAFFGQGTRLTVV.

The rearrangement links TRBV11-3 to TRBJ2-7, with 10 bases identical to TRBD1. V shed 5 bases, J shed 1 base, and the junction held 2 bases outside the gene matches. Per the germline V gene, CDR1 is SGHNT and CDR2 is YENEEA. This CDR3 contains 14 residues. The CDR3 loop is CASSRTGGSYEQYF. As DNA, the CDR3 is TGTGCCAGCAGCCGGACAGGGGGGTCCTACGAGCAGTACTTC. Full variable domain (remainder filled in from reference TRBV11-3 and TRBJ2-7): EAGVVQSPRYKIIEKKQPVAFWCNPISGHNTLYWYLQNLGQGPELLIRYENEEAVDDSQLPKDRFSAERLKGVDSTLKIQPAELGDSAVYLCASSRTGGSYEQYFGPGTRLTVT.

V gene TRBV4-3 combines with J gene TRBJ2-1; no definite D call. CDR1 and CDR2 from the germline V gene are LGHNA and YSLEER. The CDR3 extends over 15 amino acids. The germline V and J ends were trimmed by 0 bases and 2 bases, with 8 bases remaining between them. The CDR3 spells CASSQDYFTYNEQFF. The CDR3 DNA reads TGCGCCAGCAGCCAAGACTACTTCACCTACAATGAGCAGTTCTTC.